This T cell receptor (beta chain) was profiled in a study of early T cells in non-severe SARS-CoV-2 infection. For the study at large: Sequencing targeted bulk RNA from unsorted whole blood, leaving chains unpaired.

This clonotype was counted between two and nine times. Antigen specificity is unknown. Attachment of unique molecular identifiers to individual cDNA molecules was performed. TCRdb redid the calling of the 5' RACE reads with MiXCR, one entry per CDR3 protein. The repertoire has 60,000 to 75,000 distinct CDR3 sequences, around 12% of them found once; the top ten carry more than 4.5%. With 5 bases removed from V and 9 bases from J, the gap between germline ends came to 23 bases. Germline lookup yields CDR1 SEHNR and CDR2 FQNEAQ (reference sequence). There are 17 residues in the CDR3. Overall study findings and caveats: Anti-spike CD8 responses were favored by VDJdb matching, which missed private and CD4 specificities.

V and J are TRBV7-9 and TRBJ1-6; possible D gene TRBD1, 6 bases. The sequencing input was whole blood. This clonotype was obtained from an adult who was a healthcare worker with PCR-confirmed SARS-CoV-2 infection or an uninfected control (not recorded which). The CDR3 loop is CASSKPAGTPGISPLHF. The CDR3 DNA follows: TGTGCCAGCAGCAAACCCGCCGGGACACCGGGGATTTCACCCCTCCACTTT.